The entry below gives a single T cell receptor (beta chain) sequence along with its context. It lacks a known antigen. The sample holds no much larger clone one base away, and base qualities are not on file. The data derive from a study of radiation and T cells in renal cell carcinoma (dated by TCRdb to the early 2020s). For the wider study: Samples were obtained from a clinical trial, in which 15 Gy stereotactic body radiation therapy was delivered to primary renal cell carcinomas and nephrectomy was performed 4 weeks later. TCR beta sequencing covered some 55 samples in total, comprising around 26 tumors and about 27 peripheral blood samples. Across all 53 samples, under 5,000,000 unique CDR3 nucleotide sequences encoding about 2.7 million unique CDR3 amino acid sequences were identified.

The CDR3 covers 17 residues, taking in both the cysteine and the phenylalanine. Only the CDR3 DNA stays, 51 bases, in frame from base 1. In the germline V gene, CDR1 corresponds to SGHTA and CDR2 to FQGTGA. Germline trimming: 0 bases from V, 6 bases from J; junction bases outside gene matches: 10. Following the manufacturer's recommendations, the immunoSEQ kit was used to generate TCR beta libraries from genomic DNA. To prepare the libraries, a first multiplex PCR with proprietary primers was run, followed by a second PCR that added unique barcodes, and a bead cleanup was done after each round. Each sample batch included a kit-provided positive control reaction and a negative control reaction. The final libraries underwent checking on an Agilent 4200 TapeStation D1000 ScreenTape, volumetric pooling, and quantification by qPCR. An Illumina NextSeq500 fitted with a MidOutput 150-cycle cartridge performed the sequencing, running 156 Read1 cycles and 15 Index1 cycles with the kit's custom primers. The pooled library was loaded at 0.75 to 1 pM, and about 21% PhiX control was spiked in. In the paper's pipeline: Vendor-processed data were analyzed in R, with a clonotype defined as all T cells sharing the same CDR3 nucleotide sequence. For clone abundance analyses, frequencies were normalized to the 10,000 most abundant clones per sample. Public T cell clones, which averaged fewer than five per sample, were removed prior to analysis. Tumor-enriched and baseline blood-enriched clonotypes were defined by at least a 32-fold difference in abundance between compartments. A beta-binomial differential abundance model was used to identify clonotypes that expanded or contracted between blood time points. The Baroni-Urbani and Buser coefficient was used to measure tumor-blood repertoire similarity, and groups were compared with two-tailed Wilcoxon tests in R. This is the immuneACCESS table as TCRdb keeps it, with only in-frame sequences that have V and J called. A part of the clones is gone; compared with another copy, unresolved V genes explain less than half, and the rest is unexplained. V, J and clone size were drawn from that table, and D and trimming were deduced from the DNA. In all, the sample holds some 140,000 clones, and nearly 90% of those were seen once. The top ten constitute about 12% of the sample.

Here is what the overall study found, with its caveats: An increase in top tumor clonotypes in blood was observed from baseline to 2 weeks post-radiation, followed by contraction by 4 weeks, which was taken to suggest transient expansion of tumor-resident clones. Dynamics of the blood repertoire were not tracked past 4 weeks after treatment. Because no pretreatment tumor biopsies were available, whether clonotypes were present in the tumor at baseline could not be determined. Because the trial had a single-armed design, the trial could not examine how radiation dose or scheduling affected the TCR repertoire.

This specimen's time point label, per the study, means: baseline pretreatment blood. Read against the paper, the sample's treatment or condition label means: 15 Gy SBRT to primary tumor, nephrectomy 4 weeks later. To track tumor-enriched clonotypes, serial peripheral blood was sampled from radiation-treated patients at baseline and at 2 weeks and 4 weeks after SBRT. Renal cell carcinoma with clear cell pathology was present in all patients. Genomic DNA for TCR sequencing was prepared using the QIAamp DNA Blood Mini Kit (Qiagen). The analyses included only samples that passed all quality control checks.

This clonotype was sampled from a woman in her forties or fifties with renal cell carcinoma. Specimen: blood, collected from a patient whose treatment included radiotherapy and nephrectomy. The V gene is TRBV7-3 and the J gene is TRBJ2-3; TRBD1 agrees with 9 junctional bases. In nucleotides, the sequence is TGTGCCAGCAGCTTAACCGGGACAGGGCGGATGGGCGATACGCAGTATTTT. This translates into CASSLTGTGRMGDTQYF.